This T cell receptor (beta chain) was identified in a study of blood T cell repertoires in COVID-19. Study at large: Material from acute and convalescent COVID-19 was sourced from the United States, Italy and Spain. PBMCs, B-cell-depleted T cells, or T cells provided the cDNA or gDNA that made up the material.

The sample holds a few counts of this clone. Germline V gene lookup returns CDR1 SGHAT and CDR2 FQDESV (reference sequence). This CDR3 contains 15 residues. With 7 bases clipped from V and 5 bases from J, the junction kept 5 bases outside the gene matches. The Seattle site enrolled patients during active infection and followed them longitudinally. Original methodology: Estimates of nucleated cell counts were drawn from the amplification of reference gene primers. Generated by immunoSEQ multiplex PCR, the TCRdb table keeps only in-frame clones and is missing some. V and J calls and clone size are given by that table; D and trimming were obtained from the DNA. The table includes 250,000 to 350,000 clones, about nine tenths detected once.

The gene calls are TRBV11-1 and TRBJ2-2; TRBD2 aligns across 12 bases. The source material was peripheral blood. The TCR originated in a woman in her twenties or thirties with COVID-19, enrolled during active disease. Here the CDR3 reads CASTTGTSGTGELFF. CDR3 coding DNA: TGTGCCAGCACTACCGGGACTAGCGGGACCGGGGAGCTGTTTTTT.